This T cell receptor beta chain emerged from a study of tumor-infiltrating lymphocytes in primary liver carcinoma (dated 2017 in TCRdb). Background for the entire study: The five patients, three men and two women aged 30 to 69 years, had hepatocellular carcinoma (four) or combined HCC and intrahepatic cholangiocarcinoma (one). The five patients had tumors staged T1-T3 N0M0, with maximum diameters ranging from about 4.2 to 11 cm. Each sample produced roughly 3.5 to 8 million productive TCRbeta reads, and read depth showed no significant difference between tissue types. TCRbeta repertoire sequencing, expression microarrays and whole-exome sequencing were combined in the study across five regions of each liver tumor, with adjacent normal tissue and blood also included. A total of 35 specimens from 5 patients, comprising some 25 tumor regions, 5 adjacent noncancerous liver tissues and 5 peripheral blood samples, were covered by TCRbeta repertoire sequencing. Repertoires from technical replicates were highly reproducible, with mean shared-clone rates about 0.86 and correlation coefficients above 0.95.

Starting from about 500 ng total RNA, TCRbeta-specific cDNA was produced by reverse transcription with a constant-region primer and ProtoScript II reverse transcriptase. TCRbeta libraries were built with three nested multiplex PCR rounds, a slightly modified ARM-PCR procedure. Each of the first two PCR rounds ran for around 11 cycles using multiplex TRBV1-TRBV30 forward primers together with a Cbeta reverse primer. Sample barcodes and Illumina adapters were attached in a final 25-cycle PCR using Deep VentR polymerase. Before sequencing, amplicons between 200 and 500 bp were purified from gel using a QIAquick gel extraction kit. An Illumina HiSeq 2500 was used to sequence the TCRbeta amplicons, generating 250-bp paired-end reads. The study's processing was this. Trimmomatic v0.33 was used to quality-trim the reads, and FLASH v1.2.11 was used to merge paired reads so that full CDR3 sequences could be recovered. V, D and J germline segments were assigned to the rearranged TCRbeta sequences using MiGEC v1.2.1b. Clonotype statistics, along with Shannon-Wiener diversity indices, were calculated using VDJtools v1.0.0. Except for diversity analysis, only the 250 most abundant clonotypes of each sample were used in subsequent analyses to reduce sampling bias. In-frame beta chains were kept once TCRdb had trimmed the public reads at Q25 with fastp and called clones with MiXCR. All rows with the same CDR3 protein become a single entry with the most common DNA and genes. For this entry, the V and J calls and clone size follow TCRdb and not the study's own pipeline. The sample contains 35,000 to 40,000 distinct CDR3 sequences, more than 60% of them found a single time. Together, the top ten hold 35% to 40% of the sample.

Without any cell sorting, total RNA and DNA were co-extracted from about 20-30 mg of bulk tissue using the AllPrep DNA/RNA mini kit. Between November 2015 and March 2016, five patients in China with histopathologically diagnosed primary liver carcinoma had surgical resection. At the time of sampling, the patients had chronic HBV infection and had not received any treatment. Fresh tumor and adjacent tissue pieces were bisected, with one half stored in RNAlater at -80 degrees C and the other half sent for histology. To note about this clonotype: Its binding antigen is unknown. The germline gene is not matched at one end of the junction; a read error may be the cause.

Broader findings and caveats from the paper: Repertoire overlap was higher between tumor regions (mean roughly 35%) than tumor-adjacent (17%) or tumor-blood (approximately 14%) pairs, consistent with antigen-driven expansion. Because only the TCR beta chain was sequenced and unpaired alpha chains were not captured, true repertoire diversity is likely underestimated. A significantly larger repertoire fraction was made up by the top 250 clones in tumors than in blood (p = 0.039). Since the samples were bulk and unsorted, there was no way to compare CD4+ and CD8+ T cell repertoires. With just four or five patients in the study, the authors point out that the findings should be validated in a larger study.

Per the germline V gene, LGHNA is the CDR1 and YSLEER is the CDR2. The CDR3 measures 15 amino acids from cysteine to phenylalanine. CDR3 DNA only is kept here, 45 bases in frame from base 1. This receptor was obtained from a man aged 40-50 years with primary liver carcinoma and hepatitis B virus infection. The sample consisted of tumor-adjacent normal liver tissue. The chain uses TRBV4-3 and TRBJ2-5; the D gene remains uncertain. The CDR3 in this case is CVSSQDTGPRETQCF. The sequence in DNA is TGCGTCAGCAGCCAGGATACGGGTCCTCGAGAAACCCAGTGCTTC.